What follows is one T cell receptor beta chain and its context. Generated by immunoSEQ multiplex PCR, the TCRdb table keeps only in-frame clones and is missing some. The table lists around 60,000 clones, 77% of them singletons. This specimen comes from a study of blood T cell repertoires in COVID-19. On the study more broadly: There were acute and convalescent COVID-19 samples, and they came from the United States, Italy and Spain. Sources were T cells, B-cell-depleted T cells, or PBMCs; the material itself was cDNA or gDNA.

V gave up 0 bases and J gave up 7 bases, with 13 bases separating them. This CDR3 is built from 14 residues. Germline CDR1 SGHRS, CDR2 YFSETQ. The chain has TRBV5-1 and TRBJ1-1; TRBD1 might be the D (5 bases). This clonotype was obtained from a human donor in a cohort sampled during active COVID-19. Sequencing was performed on peripheral blood. DNA for the CDR3: TGCGCCAGCAGCTTGGGCAGGGTGGCCGGTGAAGCTTTCTTT. Translation: CASSLGRVAGEAFF.